Below, 17 T cell receptor beta chains from the same sample are listed, as sequenced in a study of cytomegalovirus exposure and HLA in healthy donors (dated by TCRdb to the late 2010s). The receptor library was made with the immunoSEQ multiplex PCR assay. A mixture of 60 forward primers for TCR Vbeta segments and 13 reverse primers for TCR Jbeta segments was used in the multiplex PCR. TCRdb obtained this table from immuneACCESS and retained in-frame rearrangements with V and J assigned. These tables miss some clones; where compared with another copy, unresolved V genes account for less than half of the shortfall, and the remainder is unexplained. Present in this sample are 150,000 to 200,000 clones, over 75% of which were seen just once. Less than 0.3% of the sample comes from the top ten. The sequenced sample was PBMCs. Receptors originate from a girl under two years old in good health and CMV-seronegative.

The CDR3 spells CASSLSVARIYEQYF. The CDR3 DNA sequence: TGTGCCAGCAGTTTAAGTGTCGCCAGAATCTACGAGCAGTACTTC. The rearrangement uses TRBV27 and TRBJ2-7; D is unresolved. This CDR3 contains 15 residues. Germline-derived CDR1 and CDR2 are MNHEY and SMNVEV (reference sequence). V dropped 2 bases and J dropped 3 bases, with 14 bases sitting between them.

This clone appeared once. The rearrangement joins TRBV2 to TRBJ2-1; 15 positions match TRBD2. Germline CDR1 is SNHLY and CDR2 is FYNNEI. J gave up 12 bases and V 4 bases, and 7 bases lay outside the gene matches. This CDR3 has 15 amino acids. CDR3 in amino acids: CASSVRTSGGALQFF. CDR3 nucleotides: TGTGCCAGCAGTGTTAGGACTAGCGGGGGGGCCTTGCAGTTCTTC.

The chain recombines TRBV6-1 with TRBJ1-4; D ambiguous. The CDR3 totals 14 residues. Per germline, CDR1 MNHNS and CDR2 SASEGT. V lost 7 bases to trimming and J lost 0 bases, with 9 bases between them. CDR3 sequence reads: CASNDGATNEKLFF. The CDR3 nucleotides are TGTGCCAGCAATGACGGGGCAACTAATGAAAAACTGTTTTTT.

The chain has TRBV6-1 and TRBJ1-5, with 7 bases lining up with TRBD1. CDR1 is MNHNS and CDR2 is SASEGT in the germline V gene. The V gene end was trimmed by 1 base and the J gene end by 3 bases; junction bases not matched to a gene: 6. CDR3 size: 16 residues. For the CDR3, the DNA is TGTGCCAGCAGTGAAGGGGTAGGGGGCTACAATCAGCCCCAGCATTTT. Translating it yields CASSEGVGGYNQPQHF.

The rearrangement links TRBV4-1 to TRBJ1-1, with TRBD1 matching over 11 bases. CDR1 and CDR2 (germline): MGHRA, YSYEKL. The CDR3 is 18 residues long. V shed 4 bases, J shed 1 base, and the junction held 11 bases outside the gene matches. CDR3 DNA sequence: TGCGCCAGCAGCCCGAGAAGAGGGACAGGGGGAAAGAACACTGAAGCTTTCTTT. It codes for CASSPRRGTGGKNTEAFF.

The genes are TRBV2 and TRBJ2-5, with 13 bases that match TRBD2. Looked up from germline, CDR1 is SNHLY and CDR2 is FYNNEI. This CDR3 is 18 amino acids long. Germline trimming cut 3 bases from V and 6 bases from J; bases unmatched to any gene: 13. The DNA of the CDR3 is TGTGCCAGCAGTGATTCGACTAGCGGGGGGTTAAAGGGACAGACCCAGTACTTC. Protein: CASSDSTSGGLKGQTQYF.

The chain carries TRBV30 and TRBJ2-7; D gene unclear. The CDR3 runs to 12 residues. V was shortened by 2 bases and J by 4 bases, with 9 bases between the two germline ends. CDR1 and CDR2 (germline): GTSNPN, SVGIG (reference sequence). The CDR3 loop is CAWSPGGYEQYF. CDR3 nucleotide sequence: TGTGCCTGGAGTCCTGGCGGTTACGAGCAGTACTTC.

The V call is TRBV27, the J call TRBJ1-4; 12 bases match TRBD1. This CDR3 is 15 amino acids long. The trim removed 5 bases at V and 9 bases at J, leaving 7 bases unmatched. The germline gives CDR1 MNHEY, CDR2 SMNVEV (reference sequence). As DNA, the CDR3 is TGTGCCAGCAGTACGATCCGGGACAGGGGGCAAAAACTGTTTTTT. This encodes CASSTIRDRGQKLFF.

This chain links TRBV14 with TRBJ1-1, with D perhaps TRBD1 (6 bases). Germline CDR1 is SGHDN and CDR2 is FVKESK. The CDR3 has 17 residues. The ends were cut back, 0 bases at V and 1 base at J, with 15 bases in the middle. The CDR3 spells CASSQDPPTTGNTEAFF. DNA for the CDR3: TGTGCCAGCAGCCAAGATCCCCCCACGACAGGGAACACTGAAGCTTTCTTT.

The chain couples TRBV7-2 to TRBJ2-3, with 11 bases that match TRBD2. The J segment lost 1 base and the V segment lost 5 bases, leaving 5 bases of the junction unmatched. The CDR3 is made up of 16 amino acids. Per germline, CDR1 SGHTA and CDR2 FQGNSA. For the CDR3, the DNA is TGTGCCAGCAGCCAAGCACTAGCGGGGGGCACAGATACGCAGTATTTT. Its translation is CASSQALAGGTDTQYF.

This chain connects TRBV5-6 to TRBJ2-5; 8 positions match TRBD2. Germline loops: CDR1 SGHDT, CDR2 YYEEEE. V lost 5 bases and J lost 1; bases outside the gene matches: 7. The CDR3 sequence is 15 residues long. The CDR3 protein is CASRSGGGLQETQYF. The CDR3 nucleotides read TGTGCCAGCAGATCGGGGGGGGGTCTCCAAGAGACCCAGTACTTC.

This CDR3 reads CASRQTGTGGYEQYF. In DNA form, the CDR3 reads TGTGCCAGCAGGCAGACCGGGACAGGGGGCTACGAGCAGTACTTC. The V call is TRBV6-5, the J call TRBJ2-7; 11 bases line up with TRBD1. The CDR3 contains 15 residues. V was clipped by 6 bases and J by 3 bases; unmatched bases: 7. CDR1 is MNHEY and CDR2 is SVGAGI in the germline V gene.

V is TRBV4-1 and J is TRBJ2-7, with D hard to call. The length of the CDR3 is 15 residues. Germline CDR1 and CDR2: MGHRA and YSYEKL. Trimming stripped 1 base from V and 4 bases from J, with 14 bases between. The CDR3 loop reads CASSQVPSKHYEQYF. DNA of the CDR3: TGCGCCAGCAGCCAAGTACCCTCCAAGCATTACGAGCAGTACTTC.

The chain employs TRBV6-5 and TRBJ2-2, with 13 bases aligning to TRBD2. Per germline, CDR1 MNHEY and CDR2 SVGAGI. The CDR3 has 15 residues. The ends lost 5 bases at V and 5 bases at J; junction bases unmatched: 2. The CDR3 DNA reads TGTGCCAGCAGTCCGGGACTAGCGGGAACCGGGGAGCTGTTTTTT. It encodes CASSPGLAGTGELFF.

In this sample, this clone turned up a few times. The J gene is TRBJ1-6, the V gene TRBV7-9, with D unresolved. The CDR3 covers 14 residues. Per the germline V gene, CDR1 is SEHNR and CDR2 is FQNEAQ (reference sequence). Trimming took off 2 bases at V and 10 bases at J, with 12 bases between the two ends. In DNA form, the CDR3 reads TGTGCCAGCAGCTTACAAGCAGGATTGTCACCCCTCCACTTT. The encoded protein is CASSLQAGLSPLHF.

The chain links TRBV9 to TRBJ2-3, with D maybe TRBD1 (5 bases). The CDR3 contains 14 residues. The germline V and J ends were trimmed by 1 base and 2 bases, with 8 bases remaining between them. CDR1 and CDR2 (germline): SGDLS, YYNGEE. The CDR3 region has the DNA TGTGCCAGCAGCGTACAGGGCCACACAGATACGCAGTATTTT. Translating gives CASSVQGHTDTQYF. Variable domain in full (rest from reference TRBV9 and TRBJ2-3): DSGVTQTPKHLITATGQRVTLRCSPRSGDLSVYWYQQSLDQGLQFLIQYYNGEERAKGNILERFSAQQFPDLHSELNLSSLELGDSALYFCASSVQGHTDTQYFGPGTRLTVL.

This clone was seen a few times. CDR3 protein: CASSLGRQLGEKLFF. CDR3 nucleotide sequence: TGTGCCAGCAGCTTAGGGAGACAGTTGGGTGAAAAACTGTTTTTT. This chain connects TRBV11-2 to TRBJ1-4, with D tentatively TRBD1 (5 bases). This CDR3 comprises 15 residues. Trimming pared 1 base from V and 7 bases from J, leaving 13 bases between. Germline CDR1 reads SGHAT; CDR2 reads FQNNGV.